This entry describes one TCR beta chain. Its antigen is unknown. This CDR3 region has 17 residues. V was shortened by 5 bases and J by 0 bases, with 17 bases between the two germline ends. Germline V gene data show CDR1 as SNHLY and CDR2 as FYNNEI. The sample is drawn from a study of OX40 agonist ivuxolimab in advanced cancers. Across the whole study: Enrolled patients in dose escalation had cancers that were hepatocellular carcinoma, melanoma, renal cell or head and neck cancer. Partial response was recorded in three patients: one hepatocellular carcinoma and two cutaneous melanoma cases. General observations from the study: Expanded clones tended on average to be more numerous among CD8+ T cells than CD4+. Antigens targeted by the expanded peripheral T cells were not determined.

Clones were read by immunoSEQ multiplex PCR, and TCRdb kept only the in-frame ones, dropping some. In the table there are 73,000 or so clones, 70% to 90% of which are singletons. The J gene is TRBJ2-1, the V gene TRBV2; tentatively, D is TRBD2 (5 bases). The origin of this receptor is an adult with an advanced solid tumor such as melanoma, head and neck, liver or kidney cancer. The specimen comprised CD4+ or CD8+ T cells sorted from blood, sampled in a trial of the OX40 agonist ivuxolimab. The CDR3 here is CASSLWTGQSSYNEQFF. CDR3 coding DNA: TGTGCCAGCAGTCTTTGGACTGGCCAGAGCTCCTACAATGAGCAGTTCTTC.